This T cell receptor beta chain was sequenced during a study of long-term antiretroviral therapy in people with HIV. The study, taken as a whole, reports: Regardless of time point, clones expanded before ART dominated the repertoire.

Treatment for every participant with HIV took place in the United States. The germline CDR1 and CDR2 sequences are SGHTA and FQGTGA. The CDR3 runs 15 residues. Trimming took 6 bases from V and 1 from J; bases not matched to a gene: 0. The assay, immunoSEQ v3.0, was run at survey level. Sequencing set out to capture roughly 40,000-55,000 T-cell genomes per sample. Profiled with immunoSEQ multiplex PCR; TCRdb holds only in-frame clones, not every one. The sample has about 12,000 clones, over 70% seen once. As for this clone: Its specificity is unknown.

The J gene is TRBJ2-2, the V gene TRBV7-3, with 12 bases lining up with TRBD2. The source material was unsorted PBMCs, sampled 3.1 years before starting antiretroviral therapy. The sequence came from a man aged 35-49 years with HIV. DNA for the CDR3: TGTGCCAGCAGGACTAGCGGGGGGAACACCGGGGAGCTGTTTTTT. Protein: CASRTSGGNTGELFF.